Sequencing of this T cell receptor beta chain was carried out in a study of control samples from healthy donors and cancer patients (dated by TCRdb to the early 2020s). V and J are trimmed by 0 bases and 3 bases, and the gene matches miss 14 bases of the junction. CDR1 and CDR2, looked up from the germline V gene, are SGHDN and FVKESK. From the cysteine up to the phenylalanine, the CDR3 has a length of 19 residues. Only the CDR3 DNA stays, 57 bases, in frame from base 1. The method behind the library was the immunoSEQ multiplex PCR assay. TCRdb stores this immuneACCESS table with in-frame sequences only. Part of the clones is absent; in the studies checked, under half of the shortfall reflects unresolved V genes, and no reason is known for the rest. This sample lists about 110,000 clones; roughly 90% were detected once. The ten biggest clones cover less than 4% of the sample. About this clone: The specificity of this receptor is unknown. No much larger clone exists at a distance of one base, and base qualities are not known.

Sequencing was carried out using PBMCs. This chain joins TRBV14 to TRBJ2-1; 7 junctional bases match TRBD1. This clonotype originated in a woman in her sixties or seventies with lung cancer. The CDR3 amino acid sequence is: CASSQDSPRGQTFYNEQFF. The DNA sequence is given as TGTGCCAGCAGCCAAGATTCCCCAAGGGGACAGACCTTCTACAATGAGCAGTTCTTC.